This is a list of T cell receptor beta chains from one sample in a study of CD8 T cells in Susac syndrome. Using its own MiXCR run on the immunoSEQ multiplex PCR reads, TCRdb lists one record per CDR3 protein. The sample has over 150,000 distinct CDR3 sequences, roughly 96% seen once. The specimen was CD4+ T cells from PBMCs. These receptors were obtained from a human donor with multiple sclerosis. Each CDR3 is given with its conserved first and last residue. A D gene is named only where the DNA matches it firmly. Clone sizes are given selectively: once, few, many, or a class where the clone is expanded.

d_call	v_call	j_call	clone_size	cdr3_aa	cdr3_nt
TRBD2	TRBV18	TRBJ2-5	-	CASSPIGAGAGETQYF	TGTGCCAGCTCACCAATCGGAGCGGGGGCGGGGGAGACCCAGTACTTC
-	TRBV6-5	TRBJ1-1	-	CASTKHSGQLEAFF	TGTGCCAGCACCAAACACTCAGGGCAGCTCGAAGCTTTCTTT
-	TRBV29-1	TRBJ1-2	once	CSVELSRDYGYTF	TGCAGCGTTGAATTGAGCAGGGACTATGGCTACACCTTC
-	TRBV24-1	TRBJ2-3	-	CATTDIADTQYF	TGTGCCACCACGGACATTGCAGATACGCAGTATTTT
TRBD1	TRBV29-1	TRBJ2-7	-	CSVGGQGNIYEQYF	TGCAGCGTTGGGGGACAGGGGAATATCTACGAGCAGTACTTC
-	TRBV5-1	TRBJ1-5	-	CASSEGSNQPQHF	TGCGCCAGCAGCGAGGGTAGCAATCAGCCCCAGCATTTT
-	TRBV29-1	TRBJ2-3	-	CSVGGRSTDTQYF	TGCAGCGTTGGGGGCAGGTCCACAGATACGCAGTATTTT
-	TRBV5-1	TRBJ1-1	-	CASSGQAGSTEAFF	TGCGCCAGCAGCGGGCAGGCGGGTAGCACTGAAGCTTTCTTT
-	TRBV12-3/TRBV12-4	TRBJ1-5	-	CASSPSRGQPQHF	TGTGCCAGCAGTCCCTCGCGGGGCCAGCCCCAGCATTTT
-	TRBV15	TRBJ2-1	-	CATTLDRRGFDEQFF	TGTGCCACCACGCTCGACAGGAGAGGGTTCGATGAGCAGTTCTTC
-	TRBV12-3/TRBV12-4	TRBJ1-6	-	CASSLSQLSSPLHF	TGTGCCAGCAGTTTGAGTCAGCTCTCTTCACCCCTCCACTTT
-	TRBV27	TRBJ2-1	-	CASSFPRALKKFF	TGTGCCAGCAGTTTCCCCCGGGCCCTGAAGAAGTTCTTC
-	TRBV7-8	TRBJ2-1	-	CASSLGKYGTRSNEQFF	TGTGCCAGCAGCTTGGGCAAGTACGGGACACGGTCGAATGAGCAGTTCTTC
-	TRBV6-1	TRBJ2-7	-	CASTFRGQTYEQYF	TGTGCCAGCACTTTCCGCGGACAGACCTACGAGCAGTACTTC
-	TRBV29-1	TRBJ1-2	-	CSVAQNYGYTF	TGCAGCGTTGCCCAAAACTATGGCTACACCTTC
-	TRBV7-2	TRBJ2-7	-	CASSSAGSMAGEQYF	TGTGCCAGCAGCTCGGCGGGGTCCATGGCGGGGGAGCAGTACTTC
-	TRBV5-1	TRBJ2-5	-	CASSFDAGQETQYF	TGCGCCAGCAGCTTCGACGCGGGCCAAGAGACCCAGTACTTC
-	TRBV19	TRBJ2-7	-	CASSISKGEQYF	TGTGCCAGTAGTATCTCCAAAGGCGAGCAGTACTTC
TRBD2	TRBV20-1	TRBJ2-5	-	CSAALAGREETQYF	TGCAGTGCTGCACTAGCGGGGAGGGAAGAGACCCAGTACTTC
-	TRBV20-1	TRBJ2-4	-	CSAGVAKNIQYF	TGCAGCGCCGGGGTAGCCAAAAACATTCAGTACTTC
-	TRBV4-1	TRBJ2-5	few	CASSQEGETQYF	TGTGCCAGCAGCCAAGAAGGAGAGACCCAGTACTTC
-	TRBV7-8	TRBJ2-1	-	CASSPLPGPQANEQFF	TGTGCCAGCAGCCCCCTGCCGGGCCCCCAGGCCAATGAGCAGTTCTTC
-	TRBV7-2	TRBJ2-3	-	CASSPTGRFDTQYF	TGTGCCAGCAGTCCCACGGGTAGATTCGATACGCAGTATTTT
-	TRBV20-1	TRBJ1-5	-	CSATEGGPRVAQHF	TGCAGTGCTACCGAGGGGGGGCCGAGGGTGGCCCAGCATTTT
-	TRBV14	TRBJ1-2	-	CASSIGANYGYTF	TGTGCCAGCAGCATAGGGGCTAACTATGGCTACACCTTC
TRBD1	TRBV29-1	TRBJ2-1	-	CSSIPGTGALNEQFF	TGCAGTTCCATTCCCGGGACAGGGGCGCTAAATGAGCAGTTCTTC
-	TRBV20-1	TRBJ2-2	-	CSARVSMAGELFF	TGCAGTGCTAGAGTTAGCATGGCCGGGGAGCTGTTTTTT
TRBD1	TRBV20-1	TRBJ1-2	once	CSKLQGAQGYTF	TGCAGTAAACTACAGGGGGCGCAGGGCTACACCTTC
-	TRBV3-1	TRBJ2-6	-	CASTLAATGANVLTF	TGTGCCAGCACCTTAGCGGCGACGGGGGCCAACGTCCTGACTTTC
-	TRBV6-2/TRBV6-3	TRBJ2-4	once	CASSYKSLAKNIQYF	TGTGCCAGCAGTTACAAGAGCCTAGCCAAAAACATTCAGTACTTC
-	TRBV7-2	TRBJ2-4	few	CASSLVGALGDIQYF	TGTGCCAGCAGCTTAGTCGGGGCCCTCGGGGACATTCAGTACTTC
-	TRBV30	TRBJ2-7	-	CAWSFTGPYEQYF	TGTGCCTGGAGTTTCACAGGGCCCTACGAGCAGTACTTC